A selection of T cell receptor beta chains follows, all from one sample in a study of radiotherapy plus CTLA-4 blockade in lung cancer. Some clones are missing from TCRdb's copy, which holds only in-frame ones; the method was immunoSEQ multiplex PCR. The table includes 65,000 to 70,000 clones, 70% to 80% detected once. Sequences were derived from peripheral blood, sampled from a patient treated with radiotherapy plus ipilimumab. These TCRs come from a human donor with non-small cell lung cancer who had a complete response to radiotherapy plus ipilimumab. Each CDR3 is given with its conserved first and last residue. A D gene is named only where the DNA matches it firmly. Clone size is shown for a subset of rows, as once, few, many or a class of expanded clone.

d_call	clone_size	v_call	j_call	cdr3_nt	cdr3_aa
TRBD2	.	TRBV10-2	TRBJ2-5	TGCGCCAGCAGTGGACTAGCGGGAGTTCAAGAGACCCAGTACTTC	CASSGLAGVQETQYF
TRBD1	.	TRBV6-5	TRBJ1-1	TGTGCCAGCAGTTACTCGAACAGGGGGATCACTGAAGCTTTCTTT	CASSYSNRGITEAFF
.	.	TRBV6-4	TRBJ2-1	TGTGCCAGCAGTGACTCGTGGGGGGGGCACAATGAGCAGTTCTTC	CASSDSWGGHNEQFF
TRBD1	.	TRBV27	TRBJ1-2	TGTGCCAGCAGTGAATCCGGGACAGGCCTTAACTATGGCTACACCTTC	CASSESGTGLNYGYTF
.	few	TRBV6-5	TRBJ1-2	TGTGCCAGCAGGCCCCAGGGAGTGGATGGCTACACCTTC	CASRPQGVDGYTF
.	.	TRBV7-2	TRBJ1-1	TGTGCCAGCAGCTTAGCGCAGGGTTGGAACACTGAAGCTTTCTTT	CASSLAQGWNTEAFF
.	.	TRBV4-1	TRBJ1-2	TGCGCCAGCAGCCACGGCAGAACTTATGGCTACACCTTC	CASSHGRTYGYTF
TRBD1	.	TRBV29-1	TRBJ1-2	TGCAGCGCACTGACAGGGGGCTATGGCTACACCTTC	CSALTGGYGYTF
.	.	TRBV6-6	TRBJ2-2	TGTGCCAGCAGACTAGCGAACACCGGGGAGCTGTTTTTT	CASRLANTGELFF
.	.	TRBV19	TRBJ1-1	TGTGCCAGTATGCTTGGGAACACTGAAGCTTTCTTT	CASMLGNTEAFF
TRBD1	.	TRBV5-1	TRBJ2-3	TGCGCCAGCAGCTTGGTCGCGACAGGGGGGACAGATACGCAGTATTTT	CASSLVATGGTDTQYF
.	.	TRBV7-2	TRBJ2-1	TGTGCCAGCAGCTCACTCAGGGGGGGTGAGCAGTTCTTC	CASSSLRGGEQFF
.	.	TRBV6-5	TRBJ1-5	TGTGCCAGCAGTTACTCTCCGGATCAGCCCCAGCATTTT	CASSYSPDQPQHF
.	once	TRBV7-8	TRBJ2-1	TGTGCCAGCAGCCCCCTGGGCCACAGGGCAAATGAGCAGTTCTTC	CASSPLGHRANEQFF
TRBD1	.	TRBV10-3	TRBJ1-4	TGTGCCATCAGTGACACCACGGGACAGGGGAGGACTAATGAAAAACTGTTTTTT	CAISDTTGQGRTNEKLFF
.	.	TRBV7-9	TRBJ2-1	TGTGCCAGCAGCTTAGGAGGGATCAATGAGCAGTTCTTC	CASSLGGINEQFF
TRBD1	.	TRBV6-1	TRBJ1-2	TGTGCCAGCACCTGGGGAACAGGGGAGTATGGCTACACCTTC	CASTWGTGEYGYTF
.	.	TRBV11-2	TRBJ2-7	TGTGCCAGCAGTCCGGACTCCTCCGAGCAGTACTTC	CASSPDSSEQYF
.	.	TRBV5-8	TRBJ2-7	TGTGCCAGCAGTTCTGACAGGAGCTCCTACGAGCAGTACTTC	CASSSDRSSYEQYF
TRBD1	once	TRBV9	TRBJ1-1	TGTGCCAGCAGCGTAGTGGGACAGGGGAGGACTGAAGCTTTCTTT	CASSVVGQGRTEAFF
.	.	TRBV7-9	TRBJ2-1	TGTGCCAGCAGCTTAATCAGGGGCCCCTACAATGAGCAGTTCTTC	CASSLIRGPYNEQFF
.	.	TRBV4-3	TRBJ2-3	TGCGCCAGCAGCCAAGAGTATTGGAGCACAGATACGCAGTATTTT	CASSQEYWSTDTQYF
TRBD1	.	TRBV2	TRBJ1-5	TGTGCCAGCAGTGAAGGGACAGGTAATCAGCCCCAGCATTTT	CASSEGTGNQPQHF
TRBD2	.	TRBV7-8	TRBJ2-5	TGTGCCAGCAGCTCCCAACTAGCGGGCAAGAGGACCCAGTACTTC	CASSSQLAGKRTQYF